The rows below give T cell receptor beta chains drawn from one sample of a study of glioma-infiltrating T cells. TCRdb independently ran MiXCR on the multiplex PCR reads; one entry per CDR3 protein. Of 95,000 to 150,000 distinct CDR3 sequences detected, less than 30% appear once; the ten largest clones hold around 15%. The sequencing sample was made of glioma tissue, nonneoplastic brain tissue, or PBMCs (not recorded which). Receptor source: a human donor with low-grade glioma or glioblastoma, undergoing nonglioma brain surgery, or in good health (not recorded which). CDR3s include the opening cysteine and the closing phenylalanine or tryptophan. The order of the fields is J gene, CDR3 length, clone size, D gene, V gene, CDR3 DNA, CDR3 protein. The D gene is left open where the match is weak. A row's size may be missing; if present it is once, few, many or a size class.

TRBJ2-1	15	-	TRBD2	TRBV11-3	TGTGCCAGCAGTCCTATCGGGAGGGAAAACAATGAGCAGTTCTTC	CASSPIGRENNEQFF
TRBJ2-1	13	many	-	TRBV12-3/TRBV12-4	TGTGCCAGCAGTTTAGGAAGGGTTGATGAGCAGTTCTTC	CASSLGRVDEQFF
TRBJ1-1	14	many	TRBD1	TRBV18	TGTGCCAGCTCGCCGGGACAGAGGGACACTGAAGCTTTCTTT	CASSPGQRDTEAFF
TRBJ2-5	16	many	-	TRBV4-3	TGCGCCAGCAGCCAAGCGGGAGTAGGGGGCTGGGAGACCCAGTACTTC	CASSQAGVGGWETQYF
TRBJ2-3	13	many	-	TRBV5-4	TGTGCCAGCAGCGGACAGATCACAGATACGCAGTATTTT	CASSGQITDTQYF
TRBJ1-2	14	many	TRBD1	TRBV3-1	TGTGCCAGCAGCCTTAAACAGGGGGCCTCTGGCTACACCTTC	CASSLKQGASGYTF
TRBJ1-5	16	many	-	TRBV4-3	TGCGCCAGCAGCCAATCCGACGGGCCCTCCAATCAGCCCCAGCATTTT	CASSQSDGPSNQPQHF
TRBJ2-1	15	many	-	TRBV5-4	TGTGCCAGCAGCTTGGACAGGGCAAATTACAATGAGCAGTTCTTC	CASSLDRANYNEQFF
TRBJ2-5	14	many	TRBD1	TRBV25-1	TGTGCCAGCAGTGCGACAGGGGTAGGCGAGACCCAGTACTTC	CASSATGVGETQYF
TRBJ2-3	16	many	TRBD2	TRBV7-2	TGTGCCAGCAGCTTAGCCAGGACTAGCGGAACAGATACGCAGTATTTT	CASSLARTSGTDTQYF
TRBJ1-5	15	-	TRBD1	TRBV30	TGTGCCTGGAATCTCACCTGGGACAGCCCGTCGGCCCAGCATTTT	CAWNLTWDSPSAQHF
TRBJ2-7	14	many	TRBD2	TRBV20-1	TGCAGTGCTAGAGAGCCTAGCGGGCCCAGGGAGCAGTACTTC	CSAREPSGPREQYF
TRBJ2-7	14	many	-	TRBV3-1	TGTGCCAGCAGCCAAGGTACCAGGACGAGCGAGCAGTACTTC	CASSQGTRTSEQYF
TRBJ1-2	13	few	-	TRBV29-1	TGCAGCGTACTTAGTCCAGGGAGCTATGGCTACACCTTC	CSVLSPGSYGYTF
TRBJ2-5	15	-	TRBD1	TRBV19	TGTGCCAGTAGTAATAAACAGGGGGCGAGGAAGACCCAGTACTTC	CASSNKQGARKTQYF
TRBJ2-7	13	many	-	TRBV20-1	TGCAGTGTTACAGGGAAGGGCCCCTACGAGCAGTACTTC	CSVTGKGPYEQYF
TRBJ2-1	16	many	-	TRBV19	TGTGCCAGTAGTATATATGGCGGAAACTCCTACAATGAGCAGTTCTTC	CASSIYGGNSYNEQFF
TRBJ2-1	15	many	-	TRBV5-5	TGTGCCAGCAGCTTGGAGCAGGGGCTATTCAATGAGCAGTTCTTC	CASSLEQGLFNEQFF
TRBJ2-7	17	-	TRBD1	TRBV7-8	TGTGCCAGCAGCTTAGGGACAGGTCGACGGGATACCTACGTGCAGTACTTC	CASSLGTGRRDTYVQYF
TRBJ1-1	12	many	-	TRBV7-2	TGTGCCAGCAGCTTTGAGAACACTGAAGCTTTCTTT	CASSFENTEAFF
TRBJ2-1	13	few	-	TRBV11-1	TGTGCCAGCGTCTATGGACGAGGGGGTGAGCAGTTCTTC	CASVYGRGGEQFF
TRBJ1-2	16	many	-	TRBV27	TGTGCCAGCAGTCCCTACGCGAAAAGGGTTAAGGATGGCTACACCTTC	CASSPYAKRVKDGYTF
TRBJ1-4	17	many	-	TRBV7-9	TGTGCCAGCAGCTTAGGTTCTATTGGCGTGGCGGATGAAAAACTGTTTTTT	CASSLGSIGVADEKLFF
TRBJ2-1	14	-	-	TRBV29-1	TGCAGCACCATCACTAGCAGGAGGGGAAGTGAGCAGTTCTTC	CSTITSRRGSEQFF
TRBJ2-1	15	-	-	TRBV4-2	TGTGCCAGCAGCCAAGGGGACCGAGCGTACAATGAGCAGCTCTTC	CASSQGDRAYNEQLF
TRBJ1-2	14	many	-	TRBV29-1	TGCAGCGTTGTCGAGTCAGGAGAGATCGGCGGCTACACCTTC	CSVVESGEIGGYTF
TRBJ2-7	13	many	-	TRBV2	TGTGCCAGCAGAAGGTTTGGCTCCTACGAGCAGTACTTC	CASRRFGSYEQYF
TRBJ2-3	14	many	-	TRBV10-3	TGTGCCATCAGTGTAGCTAGCGAAACAGATACGCAGTATTTT	CAISVASETDTQYF
TRBJ1-5	13	-	-	TRBV7-3	TGTGCCAGCAGCTCAGACAGAAATCAGCCCCAGCATTTT	CASSSDRNQPQHF
TRBJ2-1	16	many	-	TRBV7-9	TGTGCCAGCAGCTTACCGACGGACGGGACGTGGGATGAGCAGTTCTTC	CASSLPTDGTWDEQFF
TRBJ2-1	15	many	TRBD2	TRBV15	TGTGCCACCAGCGCCAGGGGAGCGGGAGGCCATACGACGTTCTTC	CATSARGAGGHTTFF
TRBJ2-1	16	medium-sized	TRBD2	TRBV9	TGTGCCAGCAGCCTAACGCTAGCGGGAGAATACAATGAGCAGTTCTTC	CASSLTLAGEYNEQFF
TRBJ2-3	13	many	-	TRBV7-9	TGTGCCAGCAGTTTGATGGTAACAGATACGCAGTATTTT	CASSLMVTDTQYF
TRBJ1-3	16	many	TRBD1	TRBV6-1	TGTGCCAGCAGATCGGGACAGGGGGTCTCTGGAAACACCATATATTTT	CASRSGQGVSGNTIYF
TRBJ2-1	16	many	TRBD2	TRBV6-1	TGTGCCAGCAGAGAAAGACTAGCGGGAGGCTACAATGAGCAGTTCTTC	CASRERLAGGYNEQFF
TRBJ1-4	14	-	-	TRBV11-2	TGTGCCAGCAGCTTGGGGACCCGGGGTGAAAAACTGTTTTTT	CASSLGTRGEKLFF
TRBJ2-7	14	many	TRBD2	TRBV6-1	TGTGCCAGCAGTGAACTAGCGGGAACGTACGAGCAGTACTTC	CASSELAGTYEQYF
TRBJ2-1	16	many	-	TRBV6-2/TRBV6-3	TGTGCCAGCAGTTACCGTTCACCCGGCCTCTACAATGAGCAGTTCTTC	CASSYRSPGLYNEQFF
TRBJ2-5	14	many	TRBD1	TRBV2	TGTGCCAGCAGTTATGGGACAGGACGAGAGACCCAGTACTTC	CASSYGTGRETQYF